What follows is one T cell receptor beta chain and its context. As yet, its antigen is unknown. The junction and the germline gene differ at one end; a read error may be behind it. This specimen comes from a study of tumor-infiltrating lymphocytes in primary liver carcinoma. Study information: Sample yields, roughly 3.5 to 7.5 million productive TCRbeta reads, were similar across the tissue types. Whole-study findings and limits: When set against blood, tumors had a significantly higher top-250-clone fraction (p = 0.039).

Co-extracting RNA and DNA was done with about 17-30 mg of unsorted bulk tissue as input. Patients had primary liver carcinoma treated by surgical resection. Among the patients, all had chronic HBV infection and none had been treated. Starting from 500 ng of total RNA, TCR beta cDNA was produced with a primer in the constant region. Libraries of TCR beta came from three nested multiplex PCR rounds with slightly modified ARM-PCR. Running 10 cycles apiece, the first two PCR rounds relied on TRBV1-TRBV30 forward primers together with a C-beta reverse primer. One entry per CDR3 protein, called by TCRdb with MiXCR from the multiplex PCR reads. This repertoire shows tens of thousands of distinct CDR3 sequences, roughly 73% found once; its top ten account for about 37%. This CDR3 contains 15 residues. Germline CDR1 and CDR2: MNHEY and SVGAGI.

The chain carries TRBV6-5 and TRBJ2-7; no definite D call. The sequencing sample was made of tumor-adjacent normal liver tissue. This TCR was recovered from a woman aged 30 to 39 with primary liver carcinoma and hepatitis B virus infection. The CDR3 DNA is TGTGCCAGCAGTTACAAGAACAGCAACTCCTACGAGCAGTGCTTC. Translated, it gives CASSYKNSNSYEQCF.